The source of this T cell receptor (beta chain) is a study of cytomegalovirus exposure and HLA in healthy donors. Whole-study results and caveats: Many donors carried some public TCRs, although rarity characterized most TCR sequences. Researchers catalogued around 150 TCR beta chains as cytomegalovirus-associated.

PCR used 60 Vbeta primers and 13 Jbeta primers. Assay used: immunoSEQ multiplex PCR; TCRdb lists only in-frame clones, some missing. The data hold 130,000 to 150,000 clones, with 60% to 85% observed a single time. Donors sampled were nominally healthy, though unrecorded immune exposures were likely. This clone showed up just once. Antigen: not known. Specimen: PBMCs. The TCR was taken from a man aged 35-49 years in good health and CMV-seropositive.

The DNA of the CDR3 is TGCGCCAGCAGTGATCTGGGCAGAGTGCAGTACTTC. This gives the protein CASSDLGRVQYF. The chain recombines TRBV10-2 with TRBJ2-7; no clear D gene. This CDR3 is built from 12 residues. Germline CDR1 WSHSY, CDR2 SAAADI. V lost 3 bases and J 9 bases, leaving 12 bases between the germline ends.